The 30 T cell receptor beta chains in this list originate from one sample, sequenced in a study of beta chain features in type 1 diabetes. Expressed TCRB transcripts were sequenced because the entire RNA isolate underwent reverse transcription. This table comes from immunoSEQ multiplex PCR, and its TCRdb copy is limited to in-frame clones, with some not included. The sample lists about 290,000 clones, 8% seen once, with 0.9% to 1.2% in the top ten. Sequencing was carried out using central memory CD4+ T cells from blood. These receptors were taken from a woman aged 18-35 years in good health.

This clone has just a few counts. The chain is built from TRBV20-1 and TRBJ1-2, with no clear D. Per germline, CDR1 DFQATT and CDR2 SNEGSKA (reference sequence). Deletions cut 6 bases from V and 8 bases from J, with 10 bases between. There are 10 residues in the CDR3. CDR3 loop: CSASPQGYTF. The CDR3 bases are TGCAGTGCCAGCCCACAGGGCTACACCTTC.

V is TRBV6-6 and J is TRBJ1-3, with D maybe TRBD1 (5 bases). In germline, CDR1 is MNHNY, CDR2 SVGAGI (reference sequence). This CDR3 region has 15 residues. The germline V and J ends were trimmed by 4 bases and 4 bases, with 14 bases remaining between them. The CDR3 spells CASSFSDRAGNTIYF. CDR3 sequence (DNA): TGTGCCAGCAGTTTTTCTGACAGAGCCGGAAACACCATATATTTT.

This chain links TRBV27 with TRBJ2-7, with a weak D call TRBD2 (5 bases). Germline V gene lookup returns CDR1 MNHEY and CDR2 SMNVEV (reference sequence). Trimming removed 2 bases at V and 11 bases at J, with 16 bases between. This CDR3 spans 13 amino acids. This CDR3 reads CASSLDRPGTKYF. The DNA for the CDR3 is TGTGCCAGCAGTTTAGACCGACCGGGAACGAAGTACTTC.

This clone has a handful of counts. The chain employs TRBV5-6 and TRBJ2-3; the D gene is possibly TRBD2 (5 bases). The ends were cut back, 0 bases at V and 0 bases at J, with 8 bases in the middle. This CDR3 comprises 15 residues. Per germline, CDR1 SGHDT and CDR2 YYEEEE. For the CDR3, the DNA is TGTGCCAGCAGCTTGGGCGGGTTTAGCACAGATACGCAGTATTTT. As protein: CASSLGGFSTDTQYF.

The chain links TRBV7-2 to TRBJ2-1; 7 bases match TRBD1. CDR1 is SGHTA, CDR2 FQGNSA, per germline. This CDR3 is 16 amino acids long. Trimming at V came to 10 bases and at J to 0 bases, leaving 12 bases not matched to a gene. CDR3 sequence reads: CATKKNAGGSYNEQFF. CDR3 nucleotides: TGTGCCACCAAGAAAAACGCAGGGGGCTCCTACAATGAGCAGTTCTTC.

The CDR3: CASSYSFETQYF. The CDR3 nucleotides are TGTGCCAGCAGTTACTCGTTTGAGACCCAGTACTTC. J is TRBJ2-5 and V is TRBV6-6; D gene ambiguous. The CDR3 is 12 residues long. V lost 0 bases to trimming and J lost 5 bases, with 4 bases between them. From germline, CDR1 is MNHNY and CDR2 SVGAGI (reference sequence).

This clone was seen many times. This chain joins TRBV7-9 and TRBJ2-7; D uncertain. V shed 3 bases and J shed 2 bases, with 11 bases lying between them. Germline CDR1 is SEHNR and CDR2 is FQNEAQ (reference sequence). The CDR3 covers 14 residues. The CDR3 nucleotides read TGTGCCAGCAGCTTCGGAACTCGAACCTACGAGCAGTACTTC. Encoded protein: CASSFGTRTYEQYF. The full variable domain, rest sourced from reference TRBV7-9 and TRBJ2-7, is DTGVSQNPRHKITKRGQNVTFRCDPISEHNRLYWYRQTLGQGPEFLTYFQNEAQLEKSRLLSDRFSAERPKGSFSTLEIQRTEQGDSAMYLCASSFGTRTYEQYFGPGTRLTVT.

This clone appeared a few times. The genes are TRBV6-5 and TRBJ2-3; tentative D call: TRBD2 (7 bases). V was shortened by 6 bases and J by 5 bases, with 12 bases between the two germline ends. The CDR3 contains 13 residues. From germline, CDR1 is MNHEY and CDR2 SVGAGI. The CDR3 nucleotides are TGTGCCAGCAGGGGGGGGCCGGTAGATACGCAGTATTTT. Translated, it gives CASRGGPVDTQYF.

The gene calls are TRBV7-2 and TRBJ1-3; D gene uncertain. This CDR3 spans 15 amino acids. V lost 4 bases and J lost 0, with 10 bases in between. Per the germline V gene, CDR1 is SGHTA and CDR2 is FQGNSA. The CDR3 reads CASSSTPSSGNTIYF. The CDR3 region has the DNA TGTGCCAGCAGCTCGACTCCTAGCTCTGGAAACACCATATATTTT.

This rearrangement joins TRBV4-3 to TRBJ1-2; no clear D gene. V shed 1 base and J shed 2 bases, with 11 bases lying between them. There are 15 residues in the CDR3. Germline CDR1 LGHNA, CDR2 YSLEER. CDR3: CASSQGASGNYGYTF. The CDR3 bases are TGCGCCAGCAGCCAAGGGGCGTCCGGAAACTATGGCTACACCTTC.

The V gene is TRBV29-1, the J gene TRBJ1-2; a possible D gene is TRBD1 (6 bases). The V end was cut by 6 bases, the J end by 3 bases, with 11 bases between. Looked up from germline, CDR1 is SQVTM and CDR2 is ANQGSEA. This CDR3 comprises 12 residues. CDR3 in DNA: TGCAGCGTCGAGGACAGTTACTATGGCTACACCTTC. It yields the protein CSVEDSYYGYTF.

V gene TRBV11-2 combines with J gene TRBJ2-4, with 9 bases that match TRBD1. Germline CDR1 and CDR2: SGHAT and FQNNGV. V dropped 2 bases and J dropped 8; count of bases not matched to a gene: 10. CDR3 length equals 16 residues. The CDR3 DNA reads TGTGCCAGCAGCTTAAGGACAGGGGAAGGGTTGGACATTCAGTACTTC. Protein product: CASSLRTGEGLDIQYF.

This clone was counted between two and nine times. The chain carries TRBV7-2 and TRBJ2-3; TRBD2 matches at 10 bases. V trimming: 2 bases; J trimming: 1 base; junction bases outside the gene matches: 3. Germline V gene sequence: CDR1 SGHTA, CDR2 FQGNSA. This CDR3 is 16 amino acids long. CDR3 amino acids: CASSLIGTSGTDTQYF. Written as DNA, the CDR3 is TGTGCCAGCAGCTTAATAGGGACTAGCGGCACAGATACGCAGTATTTT.

The chain has TRBV7-9 and TRBJ1-2, with D perhaps matching TRBD1 (6 bases). Trimming stripped 5 bases from V and 4 bases from J, with 20 bases between. The CDR3 covers 16 residues. Germline values: CDR1 SEHNR, CDR2 FQNEAQ (reference sequence). The chain's CDR3 is CASSHPDRTVGYGYTF. The CDR3 nucleotides read TGTGCCAGCAGCCATCCAGACAGGACCGTTGGCTATGGCTACACCTTC.

As to this clone: At one end the junction does not follow the germline gene, possibly because of a read error. The rearrangement uses TRBV7-2 and TRBJ2-1, with D tentatively TRBD2 (5 bases). The CDR3 consists of 16 residues. CDR1 is SGHTA, CDR2 FQGNSA, per germline. The CDR3 protein is CASSQAAGTSYNEQFF. DNA for the CDR3: TGCGCCAGCAGCCAAGCGGCGGGTACCTCCTACAATGAGCAGTTCTTC.

This clone was counted a few times. The chain links TRBV7-8 to TRBJ2-3, with 12 bases identical to TRBD2. There are 16 residues in the CDR3. V lost 5 bases to trimming and J lost 7 bases; unmatched junction nucleotides: 10. Germline CDR1 reads SGHVS; CDR2 reads FQNEAQ. CDR3 residues: CASSPGLAGTANTQYF. The CDR3 nucleotides are TGTGCCAGCAGCCCAGGACTAGCGGGAACGGCGAATACGCAGTATTTT.

This clone was counted at least ten times. The chain recombines TRBV19 with TRBJ1-4; D not resolved. The V and J ends lost 7 bases and 7 bases respectively, with 10 bases between them. This CDR3 contains 12 residues. Germline CDR1 reads LNHDA; CDR2 reads SQIVND (reference sequence). The CDR3 nucleotides are TGTGCCAGTACCCCGCGCGGTGAAAAACTGTTTTTT. It specifies CASTPRGEKLFF.

This clone was picked up a small number of times. The genes are TRBV21-1 and TRBJ2-1; the table's D call, TRBD1, was not checked against the DNA. TRBV21-1 is tagged as a pseudogene. The CDR3 has 13 amino acids. The CDR3 sequence: CASQQGAYNEQFF. In nucleotides, the CDR3 is TGTGCCAGCCAGCAGGGGGCCTACAATGAGCAGTTCTTC.

V and J are TRBV6-6 and TRBJ2-5, with 7 bases that match TRBD1. The CDR3 extends over 15 amino acids. J lost 4 bases, V lost 5 bases, and 10 bases had no gene match. Germline-derived CDR1 and CDR2 are MNHNY and SVGAGI (reference sequence). CDR3: CASSPRQGIGETQYF. In DNA, the CDR3 is TGTGCCAGCAGTCCCCGACAGGGAATAGGAGAGACCCAGTACTTC.

This clone was detected only a few times. The CDR3 loop is CASSFRALLSDTQYF. As DNA, the CDR3 is TGTGCCAGCAGCTTTCGAGCCCTACTCTCAGATACGCAGTATTTT. The chain uses TRBV5-6 and TRBJ2-3, with D unclear. V was clipped by 2 bases and J by 4 bases, with 14 bases between them. The germline V gene has CDR1 SGHDT and CDR2 YYEEEE. The CDR3 has 15 amino acids.

V is TRBV4-2 and J is TRBJ1-3; D is unclear. The CDR3 is made up of 16 amino acids. The germline gives CDR1 LGHNA, CDR2 YNFKEQ. Trimming cost V 1 base and J 0 bases, with 10 bases left between them. The CDR3 spells CASSQGSLLSGNTIYF. CDR3 DNA sequence: TGTGCCAGCAGCCAAGGCTCCCTACTCTCTGGAAACACCATATATTTT.

The rearrangement links TRBV29-1 to TRBJ2-3, with 9 bases matching TRBD2. With 6 bases clipped from V and 1 base from J, the junction kept 11 bases outside the gene matches. The CDR3 totals 16 residues. Germline V gives CDR1 SQVTM, CDR2 ANQGSEA. In DNA form, the CDR3 reads TGCAGCGTCGCTGGACTAGAGCGGGGGGGCACAGATACGCAGTATTTT. This codes for CSVAGLERGGTDTQYF.

This clone was detected many times. The chain recombines TRBV9 with TRBJ1-4; 8 bases map to TRBD1. J lost 8 bases, V lost 0 bases, and 6 bases had no gene match. This CDR3 comprises 15 residues. Germline V CDR1 and CDR2: SGDLS, YYNGEE. CDR3 coding DNA: TGTGCCAGCAGCGTAGATGGACAGGGACGGGAAAAACTGTTTTTT. Translated, it gives CASSVDGQGREKLFF.

This clone was observed a handful of times. V is TRBV5-4 and J is TRBJ1-2; D not resolved. The ends were cut back, 0 bases at V and 4 bases at J, with 10 bases in the middle. This CDR3 comprises 14 residues. CDR1 is SGHNT and CDR2 is YYREEE in the germline V gene (reference sequence). CDR3 coding DNA: TGTGCCAGCAGCTTGGACCCCGTTGGCTATGGCTACACCTTC. It yields the protein CASSLDPVGYGYTF.

In this sample, this clone turned up a few times. This chain uses TRBV6-4 with TRBJ2-3, with a tentative D call TRBD1 (6 bases). V lost 2 bases, J lost 9 bases, and 12 bases lay in between. This CDR3 has 13 residues. From germline, CDR1 is MRHNA and CDR2 SNTAGT. The CDR3 spells CASSDATGTTQYF. The CDR3 DNA sequence: TGTGCCAGCAGTGACGCAACAGGGACAACGCAGTATTTT.

This clone was found a few times. This CDR3 is CASSPGRTYEQYV. The CDR3 DNA reads TGTGCCAGCAGCCCCGGACGAACCTACGAGCAGTACGTC. The J gene is TRBJ2-7, the V gene TRBV7-2; D remains ambiguous. Germline assignment: CDR1 SGHTA and CDR2 FQGNSA. The CDR3 covers 13 residues. V shed 5 bases and J shed 2 bases, with 10 bases lying between them.

This clone has a handful of counts. J is TRBJ1-1 and V is TRBV6-4, with TRBD1 identical over 7 bases. Trimming at V came to 9 bases and at J to 3 bases, leaving 10 bases not matched to a gene. Germline loops: CDR1 MRHNA, CDR2 SNTAGT. The CDR3 totals 14 residues. CDR3 in amino acids: CASGGTEWDTEAFF. CDR3 nucleotide sequence: TGTGCCAGTGGGGGGACAGAATGGGACACTGAAGCTTTCTTT.

This clone was detected only a few times. This chain links TRBV25-1 with TRBJ1-1; D is unclear. V shed 7 bases and J shed 3 bases, with 12 bases lying between them. This CDR3 comprises 13 residues. Per the germline V gene, CDR1 is MGHDK and CDR2 is SYGVNS. In DNA, the CDR3 is TGTGCCAGCACCCCTGGATGGGACACTGAAGCTTTCTTT. Translating it yields CASTPGWDTEAFF.

This chain connects TRBV9 to TRBJ1-3, with TRBD1 matching over 7 bases. CDR1 and CDR2 (germline): SGDLS, YYNGEE. V lost 4 bases to trimming and J lost 2 bases; unmatched junction nucleotides: 12. CDR3 length equals 17 residues. CDR3 loop: CASSFSTGQHAGNTIYF. CDR3 nucleotides: TGTGCCAGCAGCTTTTCGACAGGGCAACACGCTGGAAACACCATATATTTT.

This clone has only a few counts. The V gene is TRBV29-1, the J gene TRBJ2-7, with D uncertain. The CDR3 runs 15 residues. The V gene's germline CDR1 is SQVTM and CDR2 ANQGSEA. The CDR3 region has the DNA TGCAGTGCTGGGGTGTTCGGACGCACACCCTACGAGCAGTACTTC. Translating gives CSAGVFGRTPYEQYF.